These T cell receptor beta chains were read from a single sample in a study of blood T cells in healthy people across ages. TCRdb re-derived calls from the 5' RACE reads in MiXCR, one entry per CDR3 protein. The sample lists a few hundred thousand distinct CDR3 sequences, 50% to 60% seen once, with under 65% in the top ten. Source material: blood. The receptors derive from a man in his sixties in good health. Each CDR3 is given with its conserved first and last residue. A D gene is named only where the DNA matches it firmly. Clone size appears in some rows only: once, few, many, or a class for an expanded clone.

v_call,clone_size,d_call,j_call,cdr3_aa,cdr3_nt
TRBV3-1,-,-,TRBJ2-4,CASSLTGGGGNIQYF,TGTGCCAGCAGCCTTACCGGAGGGGGAGGAAACATTCAGTACTTC
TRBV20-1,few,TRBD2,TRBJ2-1,CSARDPSGRYNEQFF,TGCAGTGCTAGAGATCCGAGCGGGAGGTACAATGAGCAGTTCTTC
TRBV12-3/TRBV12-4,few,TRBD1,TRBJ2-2,CASSPQGARTGELFF,TGTGCCAGCAGTCCCCAGGGGGCTCGCACCGGGGAGCTGTTTTTT
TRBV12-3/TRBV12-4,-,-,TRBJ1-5,CASSLARRDFSNQPQHF,TGTGCCAGCAGTTTAGCGCGCAGAGACTTTAGCAATCAGCCCCAGCATTTT
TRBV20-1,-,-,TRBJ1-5,CSARAGGRKNQPQHF,TGCAGTGCCCGAGCTGGGGGACGGAAAAATCAGCCCCAGCATTTT
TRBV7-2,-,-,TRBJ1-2,CASSLVVGPYGYTF,TGTGCCAGCAGCTTAGTCGTGGGGCCCTATGGCTACACCTTC
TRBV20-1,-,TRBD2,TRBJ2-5,CSAIGTLAGGRETQYF,TGCAGTGCTATAGGGACACTAGCGGGAGGGCGAGAGACCCAGTACTTC
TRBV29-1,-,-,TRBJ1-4,CSGNKGEKLFF,TGCAGCGGCAACAAAGGTGAAAAACTGTTTTTT
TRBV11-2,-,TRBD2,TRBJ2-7,CASSPPTSGAFGEQYF,TGTGCCAGCAGCCCCCCGACTAGCGGGGCGTTCGGGGAGCAGTACTTC
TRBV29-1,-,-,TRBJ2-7,CSVVSRGALYEQYF,TGCAGCGTTGTGAGCAGGGGGGCCCTTTACGAGCAGTACTTC
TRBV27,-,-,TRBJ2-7,CASSGSGYSEQYF,TGTGCCAGCAGTGGTTCCGGGTACAGCGAGCAGTACTTC
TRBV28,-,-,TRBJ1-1,CASSTISRCGAFF,TGTGCCAGCAGCACTATTTCCCGATGTGGAGCTTTCTTT
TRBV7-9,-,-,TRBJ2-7,CASSTDYEQNF,TGTGCCAGCAGCACAGACTACGAGCAGAACTTC
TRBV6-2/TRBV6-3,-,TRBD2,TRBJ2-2,CASSPLDSGRAAGTGELFF,TGTGCCAGCAGCCCTTTGGATAGCGGGAGGGCCGCGGGGACCGGGGAGCTGTTTTTT
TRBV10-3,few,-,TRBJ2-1,CAISVGRTEQFF,TGTGCCATCAGCGTGGGACGGACAGAGCAGTTCTTC
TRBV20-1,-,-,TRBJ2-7,CSAREWRGAHYEQYF,TGCAGTGCTAGAGAGTGGAGAGGGGCGCACTACGAGCAGTACTTC
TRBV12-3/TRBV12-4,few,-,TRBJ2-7,CASSFARWYEQYF,TGTGCCAGCAGTTTCGCCCGGTGGTACGAGCAGTACTTC
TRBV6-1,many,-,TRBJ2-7,CASRDTSLHYEQYF,TGTGCCAGCAGGGACACCTCACTGCACTACGAGCAGTACTTC
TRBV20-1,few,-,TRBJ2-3,CSARHLTSDTQYF,TGCAGTGCTAGACACCTAACCTCGGATACGCAGTATTTT
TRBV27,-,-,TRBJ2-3,CASMARTDTQYF,TGTGCCAGCATGGCGCGGACAGATACGCAGTATTTT
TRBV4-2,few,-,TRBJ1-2,CASSQVLKTNYGYTF,TGTGCCAGCAGCCAAGTCCTCAAAACCAACTATGGCTACACCTTC
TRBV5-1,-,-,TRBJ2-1,CASSLGLDEQFF,TGCGCCAGCAGCTTGGGACTAGATGAGCAGTTCTTC
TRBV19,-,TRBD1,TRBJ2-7,CASTWTGSYEQYF,TGTGCCAGCACATGGACAGGGTCCTACGAGCAGTACTTC
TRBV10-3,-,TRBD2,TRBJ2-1,CAISESGRLAGPEQFF,TGTGCCATCAGTGAGTCGGGTAGACTAGCGGGTCCCGAGCAGTTCTTC
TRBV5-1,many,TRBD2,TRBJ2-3,CASSTRGRLNGDTQYF,TGCGCCAGCAGTACACGCGGGAGGCTCAATGGGGATACGCAGTATTTT
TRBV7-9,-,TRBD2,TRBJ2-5,CASSPLGGGNQETQYF,TGTGCCAGCAGCCCACTTGGCGGGGGGAACCAAGAGACCCAGTACTTC
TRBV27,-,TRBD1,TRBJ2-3,CACRDRVGDTQYF,TGTGCCTGCCGGGACAGGGTGGGAGATACGCAGTATTTT
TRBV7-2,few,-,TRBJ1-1,CASSKGVYTEAFF,TGTGCCAGCAGCAAGGGGGTTTACACTGAAGCTTTCTTT
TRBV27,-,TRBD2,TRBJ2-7,CASSWRTSGRSEQYF,TGTGCCAGCAGTTGGCGGACTAGCGGGAGAAGCGAGCAGTACTTC